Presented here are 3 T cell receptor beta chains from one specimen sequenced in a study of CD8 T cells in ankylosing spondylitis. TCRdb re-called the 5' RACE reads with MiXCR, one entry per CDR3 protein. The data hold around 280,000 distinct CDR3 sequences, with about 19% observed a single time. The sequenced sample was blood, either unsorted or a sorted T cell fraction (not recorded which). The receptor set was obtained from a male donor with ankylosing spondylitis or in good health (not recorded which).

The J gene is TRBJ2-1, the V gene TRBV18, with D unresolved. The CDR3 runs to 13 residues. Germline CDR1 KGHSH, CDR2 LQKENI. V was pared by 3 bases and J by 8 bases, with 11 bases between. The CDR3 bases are TGTGCCAGCTCACCGTCCTCCCGCGATGAGCAGTTCTTC. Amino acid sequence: CASSPSSRDEQFF.

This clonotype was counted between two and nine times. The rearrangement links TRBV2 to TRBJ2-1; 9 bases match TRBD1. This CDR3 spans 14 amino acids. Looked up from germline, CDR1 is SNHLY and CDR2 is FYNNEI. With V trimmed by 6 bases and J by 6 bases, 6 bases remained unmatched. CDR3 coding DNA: TGTGCCAGCAGAGCCGGGACAGGGACCAATGAGCAGTTCTTC. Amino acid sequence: CASRAGTGTNEQFF. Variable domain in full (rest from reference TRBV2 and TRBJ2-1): EPEVTQTPSHQVTQMGQEVILRCVPISNHLYFYWYRQILGQKVEFLVSFYNNEISEKSEIFDDQFSVERPDGSNFTLKIRSTKLEDSAMYFCASRAGTGTNEQFFGPGTRLTVL.

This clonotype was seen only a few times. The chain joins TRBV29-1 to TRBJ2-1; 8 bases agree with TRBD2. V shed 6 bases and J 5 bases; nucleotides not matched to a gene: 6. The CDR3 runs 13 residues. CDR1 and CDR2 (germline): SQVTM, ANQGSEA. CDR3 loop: CSVGSGTHNEQFF. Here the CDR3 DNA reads TGCAGCGTAGGTAGCGGGACTCACAATGAGCAGTTCTTC.